This T cell receptor beta chain is from a study of OX40 agonist ivuxolimab in advanced cancers. In the study overall: Enrolled patients in dose escalation had cancers that were hepatocellular carcinoma, melanoma, renal cell or head and neck cancer. Study results and limitations: Among the least clonally expanded were partial responders at 0.1-3.0 mg/kg.

As to this clone: Its specificity is unknown.

Profiled with immunoSEQ multiplex PCR; TCRdb holds only in-frame clones, not every one. This table has roughly 62,000 clones, approximately 91% appearing once. This receptor was identified in an adult with an advanced solid tumor such as melanoma, head and neck, liver or kidney cancer. Sequencing was performed on CD4+ or CD8+ T cells sorted from blood, taken in a trial of the OX40 agonist ivuxolimab.

Here the CDR3 reads CASLRLPAGIQETQYF. The CDR3 region has the DNA TGTGCCAGCCTCCGGCTCCCCGCCGGGATCCAAGAGACCCAGTACTTC. The genes are TRBV7-2 and TRBJ2-5; D may be TRBD2 (5 bases). This CDR3 comprises 16 residues. Trimming left V 8 bases short and J 1 base short, with 20 bases between. Germline V CDR1 and CDR2: SGHTA, FQGNSA.